What follows are 24 T cell receptor beta chains derived from one specimen sequenced in a study of blood T cell repertoires in COVID-19. Here immunoSEQ multiplex PCR was the method, and the copy in TCRdb shows in-frame clones only, minus some. The data show nearly 400,000 clones, 89% seen once. The sequenced material came from PBMCs or T cells enriched from blood (not recorded which). These receptors came from a young woman who had recovered from COVID-19.

Written as DNA, the CDR3 is TGTGCCAGCAGCCGCGGAGCAGATACGCAGTATTTT. Amino acid sequence: CASSRGADTQYF. The chain carries TRBV6-5 and TRBJ2-3; D unresolved. CDR3 size: 12 residues. V gave up 6 bases and J gave up 4 bases, with 8 bases separating them. Germline CDR1 and CDR2: MNHEY and SVGAGI.

The count of this clone is one. The CDR3, as DNA: TGCGCCAGCAGTGACATCTCTGGAAACACCATATATTTT. Its protein product is CASSDISGNTIYF. The chain has TRBV10-2 and TRBJ1-3, with unresolved D. This CDR3 region has 13 residues. Germline loops: CDR1 WSHSY, CDR2 SAAADI. Trimming stripped 3 bases from V and 0 bases from J, with 3 bases between.

CDR3 nucleotides: TGTGCCAGCAGTCCCCGGACAGTCTCTGGAAACACCATATATTTT. Its translation is CASSPRTVSGNTIYF. The V and J genes are TRBV6-5 and TRBJ1-3, with D possibly being TRBD1 (6 bases). This CDR3 region has 15 residues. V gave up 5 bases and J gave up 0 bases, with 11 bases separating them. Germline values: CDR1 MNHEY, CDR2 SVGAGI.

The gene calls are TRBV3-1 (or the pseudogene TRBV3-2) and TRBJ1-5, with TRBD1 as a possible D gene (6 bases). The CDR3 covers 15 residues. Germline V lookup: CDR1 LGHDT, CDR2 YNNKEL (reference sequence). V lost 1 base, J lost 4 bases, and 11 bases lay in between. In DNA form, the CDR3 reads TGTGCCAGCAGCCAAGGGGGGCAGGGAAATCAGCCCCAGCATTTT. As protein: CASSQGGQGNQPQHF.

The rearrangement joins TRBV5-1 to TRBJ2-7, with 7 positions matching TRBD1. The V gene end was trimmed by 4 bases and the J gene end by 3 bases; junction bases not matched to a gene: 1. Germline values: CDR1 SGHRS, CDR2 YFSETQ. CDR3 length equals 12 residues. The CDR3 is CASSQGDYEQYF. The CDR3 region has the DNA TGCGCCAGCAGCCAGGGGGACTACGAGCAGTACTTC.

V usage is TRBV9 and J usage is TRBJ2-5; TRBD1 might be the D (6 bases). Between the trimmed V and J ends, which lost 0 bases and 1 base, there was a span of 13 bases. CDR3 length equals 16 residues. CDR1 and CDR2 from the germline V gene are SGDLS and YYNGEE. The CDR3 loop is CASSVALEDSQETQYF. The CDR3 nucleotides read TGTGCCAGCAGCGTAGCTCTAGAGGACAGCCAAGAGACCCAGTACTTC.

V gene TRBV5-1 combines with J gene TRBJ1-1, with D perhaps matching TRBD1 (5 bases). The CDR3 is 14 amino acids. V was clipped by 4 bases and J by 2 bases, with 12 bases between them. Germline CDR1 and CDR2: SGHRS and YFSETQ. CDR3 loop: CASSPRGGNTEAFF. DNA of the CDR3: TGCGCCAGCAGCCCTAGGGGTGGTAACACTGAAGCTTTCTTT.

The chain recombines TRBV18 with TRBJ2-7; a possible D gene is TRBD2 (5 bases). V gave up 6 bases and J gave up 3 bases, with 9 bases separating them. The CDR3 is made up of 12 amino acids. CDR1 KGHSH and CDR2 LQKENI come from the germline V gene. CDR3 sequence reads: CASSPTSYEQYF. For the CDR3, the DNA is TGTGCCAGCTCCCCCACTAGCTACGAGCAGTACTTC.

The J gene is TRBJ1-4, the V gene TRBV19; unclear D gene. Germline CDR1 is LNHDA and CDR2 is SQIVND (reference sequence). Trimming left V 1 base short and J 11 bases short, with 8 bases between. This CDR3 comprises 12 residues. The CDR3 sequence: CASSIAAGKLFF. The CDR3 DNA reads TGTGCCAGTAGTATAGCGGCGGGGAAACTGTTTTTT.

The chain recombines TRBV5-1 with TRBJ2-3, with 7 positions matching TRBD2. This CDR3 region has 15 residues. Germline-derived CDR1 and CDR2 are SGHRS and YFSETQ. The V segment lost 4 bases and the J segment 5 bases; nucleotides outside the gene matches: 10. The CDR3 DNA reads TGCGCCAGCAGCCCGGAGGGGCGGGAGATAGATACGCAGTATTTT. This encodes CASSPEGREIDTQYF.

The rearrangement links TRBV5-1 to TRBJ2-1; 8 positions agree with TRBD1. V gave up 5 bases and J gave up 0 bases; unmatched junction bases: 4. The CDR3 contains 15 residues. Germline V gene sequence: CDR1 SGHRS, CDR2 YFSETQ. CDR3 nucleotide sequence: TGCGCCAGCAGGAATACAGGGGGCTCCTACAATGAGCAGTTCTTC. Protein sequence: CASRNTGGSYNEQFF. Using reference TRBV5-1 and TRBJ2-1 for the parts outside the CDR3, the full variable domain is KAGVTQTPRYLIKTRGQQVTLSCSPISGHRSVSWYQQTPGQGLQFLFEYFSETQRNKGNFPGRFSGRQFSNSRSEMNVSTLELGDSALYLCASRNTGGSYNEQFFGPGTRLTVL.

The chain employs TRBV3-1 (or the pseudogene TRBV3-2) and TRBJ2-1; maybe TRBD2 (6 bases). V was pared by 1 base and J by 2 bases, with 15 bases between. The CDR3 contains 17 residues. Germline V lookup: CDR1 LGHDT, CDR2 YNNKEL (reference sequence). CDR3 DNA sequence: TGTGCCAGCAGCCAAGGATCGGGAGCGGCGACCTACAATGAGCAGTTCTTC. Amino acid sequence: CASSQGSGAATYNEQFF.

This sequence joins TRBV27 and TRBJ2-3; the match to TRBD2 covers 14 bases. The germline V gene has CDR1 MNHEY and CDR2 SMNVEV (reference sequence). V was clipped by 1 base and J by 1 base; unmatched bases: 10. This CDR3 has 20 residues. CDR3 nucleotide sequence: TGTGCCAGCAGTTTATTCCCGACTAGCGGGGGGGGAGCTGGCACAGATACGCAGTATTTT. It is translated as CASSLFPTSGGGAGTDTQYF.

The chain couples TRBV3-1 (or the pseudogene TRBV3-2) to TRBJ2-2; 10 nucleotides match TRBD1. The CDR3 sequence is 18 residues long. V lost 4 bases to trimming and J lost 2 bases; unmatched junction nucleotides: 10. Germline V CDR1 and CDR2: LGHDT, YNNKEL (reference sequence). The CDR3 region has the DNA TGTGCCAGCAGCCCAATCCAAGGGACAGGGGATAACACCGGGGAGCTGTTTTTT. Translated: CASSPIQGTGDNTGELFF.

CDR3 loop: CASSLAPDRDRYGYTF. CDR3 DNA sequence: TGTGCCAGCAGCTTAGCGCCCGACAGGGACCGGTATGGCTACACCTTC. This chain connects TRBV7-9 to TRBJ1-2; 7 bases are a match to TRBD1. The germline CDR1 and CDR2 sequences are SEHNR and FQNEAQ (reference sequence). The CDR3 loop spans 16 amino acids. J lost 5 bases, V lost 0 bases, and 9 bases had no gene match.

V and J are TRBV5-1 and TRBJ1-2; 11 nucleotides match TRBD1. The CDR3 sequence is 14 residues long. Germline assignment: CDR1 SGHRS and CDR2 YFSETQ. V dropped 4 bases and J dropped 7; count of bases not matched to a gene: 6. CDR3 sequence (DNA): TGCGCCAGCAGCGTCCGGGACAGGGGGGTTGGCTACACCTTC. Amino acid sequence: CASSVRDRGVGYTF.

This sequence joins TRBV4-2 and TRBJ1-1; no clear D gene. The germline CDR1 and CDR2 sequences are LGHNA and YNFKEQ. V was cut by 1 base and J by 6 bases, with 12 bases left in between. This CDR3 is 14 amino acids long. The DNA of the CDR3 is TGTGCCAGCAGCCAAGTCGGGGAGTCGGCTGAAGCTTTCTTT. This sequence encodes CASSQVGESAEAFF.

The chain carries TRBV29-1 and TRBJ2-5, with D possibly being TRBD1 (6 bases). V dropped 3 bases and J dropped 4 bases, with 15 bases sitting between them. The CDR3 is 14 amino acids. CDR1 and CDR2 from the germline V gene are SQVTM and ANQGSEA. The CDR3 reads CSVDSGAFRETQYF. CDR3 bases: TGCAGCGTTGATTCAGGGGCCTTTCGAGAGACCCAGTACTTC.

This clone has a single count. The chain combines TRBV10-3 with TRBJ2-3; 7 bases match TRBD1. This CDR3 comprises 18 residues. Germline CDR1 is ENHRY and CDR2 is SYGVKD. Trimming removed 2 bases from V and 3 bases from J; junction bases left unmatched: 14. In DNA form, the CDR3 reads TGTGCCATCAGTGAGACCAGACAGGGTGGCGTCGGGACAGATACGCAGTATTTT. Protein: CAISETRQGGVGTDTQYF.

The chain employs TRBV5-1 and TRBJ2-1; no clear D. The V end was cut by 0 bases, the J end by 6 bases, with 10 bases between. CDR1 is SGHRS and CDR2 is YFSETQ in the germline V gene. This CDR3 region has 14 residues. This CDR3 is CASSLGLGRNEQFF. CDR3 DNA: TGCGCCAGCAGCTTGGGGCTAGGCCGCAATGAGCAGTTCTTC.

The genes are TRBV12-3 or TRBV12-4 and TRBJ2-5; D may be TRBD2 (6 bases). The CDR3 is made up of 13 amino acids. V was trimmed by 5 bases and J by 7 bases, leaving 14 bases between them. This CDR3 reads CASSPQAGGTQYF. The CDR3 DNA is TGTGCCAGCAGTCCCCAGGCCGGGGGGACCCAGTACTTC.

This chain links TRBV7-2 with TRBJ2-1; TRBD1 might be the D (5 bases). Germline V gene lookup returns CDR1 SGHTA and CDR2 FQGNSA. The CDR3 runs 13 residues. V was trimmed by 4 bases and J by 8 bases, leaving 12 bases between them. For the CDR3, the DNA is TGTGCCAGCAGCTCGACAGTCCAGGATGAGCAGTTCTTC. Translation: CASSSTVQDEQFF.

The chain joins TRBV19 to TRBJ1-5; 7 bases are a match to TRBD1. This CDR3 is built from 17 residues. Trimming cost V 3 bases and J 1 base; bases outside gene matches: 9. From germline, CDR1 is LNHDA and CDR2 SQIVND (reference sequence). The CDR3 DNA follows: TGTGCCAGTAGTATGGTTCCGGGCAGGGGGAGCAATCAGCCCCAGCATTTT. It specifies CASSMVPGRGSNQPQHF.

V is TRBV7-2 and J is TRBJ1-2, with 7 nucleotides matching TRBD1. The CDR3 is 13 residues long. V lost 4 bases, J lost 7 bases, and 6 bases stayed unmatched. Germline CDR1 reads SGHTA; CDR2 reads FQGNSA. As DNA, the CDR3 is TGTGCCAGCAGCTCAACACAGGGGTCTGGCTACACCTTC. This codes for CASSSTQGSGYTF.